These 3 T cell receptor beta chains came from one sample sequenced in a study of blood T cell repertoires in COVID-19. Repertoires were generated with immunoSEQ multiplex PCR, while TCRdb's copy carries only in-frame clones and drops some. The data contain 220,000 or so clones, around 89% of them singletons. Sample: PBMCs or T cells enriched from blood (not recorded which). These receptors all stem from a man over 45 who had been exposed to COVID-19.

The chain has TRBV4-1 and TRBJ2-2, with TRBD1 matching 12 bases. This CDR3 has 17 residues. Germline V gene lookup returns CDR1 MGHRA and CDR2 YSYEKL. J gave up 7 bases and V 8 bases, and 14 bases lay outside the gene matches. The CDR3 DNA sequence: TGCGCCAGCCGAACTCCGGGACAGGGGGCTTCACGCGGGGAGCTGTTTTTT. This codes for CASRTPGQGASRGELFF.

The chain combines TRBV4-1 with TRBJ1-6; no clear D gene. CDR3 length: 16 amino acids. Looked up from germline, CDR1 is MGHRA and CDR2 is YSYEKL. Trimming cost V 6 bases and J 3 bases, with 15 bases left between them. The CDR3 DNA sequence: TGCGCCAGCAGACAAAGTGCAGTCAACTATAATTCACCCCTCCACTTT. This codes for CASRQSAVNYNSPLHF.

This sequence joins TRBV27 and TRBJ1-3; D unresolved. This CDR3 has 16 residues. The ends were cut back, 5 bases at V and 2 bases at J, with 16 bases in the middle. CDR1 and CDR2 from the germline V gene are MNHEY and SMNVEV (reference sequence). The CDR3 here is CASSPAPVLAGNTIYF. CDR3 sequence (DNA): TGTGCCAGCAGTCCCGCCCCCGTACTAGCTGGAAACACCATATATTTT.